A single sample gave rise to the 21 T cell receptor beta chains below, sequenced in a study of cytomegalovirus exposure and HLA in healthy donors. The PCR ran on 60 Vbeta and 13 Jbeta primers. TCRdb's table, derived via immunoSEQ multiplex PCR, lists solely in-frame clones and lacks some. The data contain around 110,000 clones, around 80% of them singletons. Sequencing was done on a sample of PBMCs. The receptors stem from a man in his thirties or forties in good health and CMV-seropositive.

The chain's CDR3 is CASSRTGGYNEQFF. The CDR3 DNA follows: TGTGCCAGTAGTAGGACGGGAGGGTACAATGAGCAGTTCTTC. The chain employs TRBV19 and TRBJ2-1; the match to TRBD2 covers 8 bases. The V gene's germline CDR1 is LNHDA and CDR2 SQIVND (reference sequence). After removal of 4 bases from V and 4 bases from J, the junction contained 3 bases not matched to a gene. The CDR3 loop spans 14 amino acids.

V and J are TRBV19 and TRBJ1-5; TRBD1 aligns across 7 bases. The germline V gene has CDR1 LNHDA and CDR2 SQIVND (reference sequence). The CDR3 runs 15 residues. V lost 4 bases and J lost 1; bases outside the gene matches: 4. CDR3 residues: CASSNNRGSNQPQHF. CDR3 nucleotide sequence: TGTGCCAGTAGTAATAACAGGGGAAGCAATCAGCCCCAGCATTTT.

This sequence joins TRBV28 and TRBJ1-1; 7 bases match TRBD1. Germline CDR1 MDHEN, CDR2 SYDVKM. CDR3 size: 14 residues. The V and J ends lost 4 bases and 10 bases, in that order; junction bases with no gene match: 12. The CDR3 is CASSWGQNEQGAFF. The CDR3 DNA reads TGTGCCAGCAGTTGGGGACAGAATGAACAGGGAGCTTTCTTT.

This chain uses TRBV10-3 with TRBJ2-3; D might be TRBD2 (6 bases). The V end lost 6 bases, the J end lost 1 base, and 17 bases lay between the germline ends. This CDR3 is built from 16 residues. The germline V gene encodes CDR1 ENHRY and CDR2 SYGVKD. The CDR3 loop reads CAIRNFRAGGTDTQYF. The CDR3 nucleotides read TGTGCCATCAGGAACTTTAGAGCGGGCGGCACAGATACGCAGTATTTT.

This clone was seen a handful of times. The V gene is TRBV5-1, the J gene TRBJ2-1; 9 positions agree with TRBD2. CDR1 is SGHRS and CDR2 is YFSETQ in the germline V gene. The J segment lost 8 bases and the V segment lost 0 bases, leaving 6 bases of the junction unmatched. This CDR3 region has 15 residues. CDR3 in DNA: TGCGCCAGCAGCTTGGGTATTAGCGGGGGTGATGAGCAGTTCTTC. Translated, it gives CASSLGISGGDEQFF. Full variable domain (missing parts from reference TRBV5-1 and TRBJ2-1): KAGVTQTPRYLIKTRGQQVTLSCSPISGHRSVSWYQQTPGQGLQFLFEYFSETQRNKGNFPGRFSGRQFSNSRSEMNVSTLELGDSALYLCASSLGISGGDEQFFGPGTRLTVL.

The genes are TRBV10-3 and TRBJ2-3; 12 bases are a match to TRBD2. The CDR3 is 16 amino acids. CDR1 and CDR2 (germline): ENHRY, SYGVKD. V was pared by 4 bases and J by 0 bases, with 2 bases of the junction left unmatched. In DNA form, the CDR3 reads TGTGCCATCAGTGGGACTAGCGGGACTAGCACAGATACGCAGTATTTT. Encoded protein: CAISGTSGTSTDTQYF.

The V call is TRBV7-2, the J call TRBJ1-2; 9 nucleotides align to TRBD1. With 7 bases clipped from V and 4 bases from J, the junction kept 10 bases outside the gene matches. Per the germline V gene, CDR1 is SGHTA and CDR2 is FQGNSA. This CDR3 has 15 residues. The chain's CDR3 is CASIIQGALSYGYTF. CDR3 sequence (DNA): TGTGCCAGCATCATACAGGGGGCGCTGAGCTATGGCTACACCTTC.

In its sample, this clone was seen a few times. V gene TRBV9 combines with J gene TRBJ1-6, with 8 bases lining up with TRBD1. Trimming removed 4 bases from V and 8 bases from J; junction bases left unmatched: 17. The CDR3 is 18 residues long. CDR1 and CDR2 from the germline V gene are SGDLS and YYNGEE. As DNA, the CDR3 is TGTGCCAGCAGCACCAAAGGGTGGACAGGGATCGAGGATTCACCCCTCCACTTT. It is translated as CASSTKGWTGIEDSPLHF.

This CDR3 reads CASSVVGGEETQYF. CDR3 nucleotides: TGTGCCAGCAGCGTAGTAGGGGGTGAGGAGACCCAGTACTTC. The rearrangement links TRBV9 to TRBJ2-5; the D gene is possibly TRBD1 (6 bases). V shed 0 bases and J shed 5 bases, with 11 bases lying between them. This CDR3 has 14 amino acids. In germline, CDR1 is SGDLS, CDR2 YYNGEE.

The V gene is TRBV7-2, the J gene TRBJ2-1, with 7 bases lining up with TRBD2. J gave up 2 bases and V 3 bases, and 4 bases lay outside the gene matches. The CDR3 has 15 residues. CDR1 and CDR2 from the germline V gene are SGHTA and FQGNSA. CDR3 nucleotide sequence: TGTGCCAGCAGCTTGATGCGGGGGACCTACAATGAGCAGTTCTTC. Translating gives CASSLMRGTYNEQFF.

This clone is a singleton in its sample. This chain links TRBV6-4 with TRBJ2-1; 7 positions match TRBD2. Trimming at V came to 0 bases and at J to 4 bases, leaving 6 bases not matched to a gene. The V gene's germline CDR1 is MRHNA and CDR2 SNTAGT. The CDR3 loop spans 16 amino acids. This chain's CDR3 is CASSDSASGEYNEQFF. The CDR3 DNA reads as TGTGCCAGCAGTGACTCGGCTAGCGGAGAGTACAATGAGCAGTTCTTC.

This chain links TRBV19 with TRBJ2-1, with unresolved D. From germline, CDR1 is LNHDA and CDR2 SQIVND (reference sequence). This CDR3 has 13 amino acids. The V gene lost 0 bases and the J gene lost 9 bases, with 9 bases spanning the gap. The CDR3 region has the DNA TGTGCCAGTAGTATAGATATAGAAAGTGAGCAGTTCTTC. Amino acids: CASSIDIESEQFF.

The chain combines TRBV7-9 with TRBJ1-5; the match to TRBD1 covers 10 bases. Germline V lookup: CDR1 SEHNR, CDR2 FQNEAQ (reference sequence). Unmatched junction bases numbered 10, after V lost 5 bases and J lost 3 bases. The CDR3 loop spans 17 amino acids. This CDR3 reads CASSQSRDRGYNQPQHF. The CDR3 nucleotides read TGTGCCAGCAGCCAATCAAGGGACAGGGGCTACAATCAGCCCCAGCATTTT.

This clone came up a few times. This chain joins TRBV28 and TRBJ1-3; 7 bases are shared with TRBD1. Per germline, CDR1 MDHEN and CDR2 SYDVKM. Unmatched junction bases numbered 6, after V lost 7 bases and J lost 0 bases. The CDR3 is 15 amino acids. The CDR3 DNA follows: TGTGCCAGCATCTCAGGGGGGAGCTCTGGAAACACCATATATTTT. Its protein is CASISGGSSGNTIYF.

This clone has more than one count but fewer than ten. CDR3 loop: CASSYRARELFF. The CDR3 region has the DNA TGTGCCAGCTCATACAGGGCACGGGAGCTGTTTTTT. V and J are TRBV18 and TRBJ2-2; a possible D gene is TRBD1 (6 bases). The V gene lost 5 bases and the J gene lost 9 bases, with 10 bases spanning the gap. Looked up from germline, CDR1 is KGHSH and CDR2 is LQKENI. The CDR3 totals 12 residues.

CDR3 sequence (DNA): TGTGCCAGCAGCATCGGACAGGGAGGAAACACCATATATTTT. Residues: CASSIGQGGNTIYF. The rearrangement links TRBV5-8 to TRBJ1-3; 8 bases agree with TRBD1. The CDR3 is 14 residues long. Germline CDR1 is SGHTS and CDR2 is YDEGEE. V trimming: 4 bases; J trimming: 4 bases; junction bases outside the gene matches: 4.

The gene calls are TRBV6-5 and TRBJ2-1; 8 bases are shared with TRBD2. CDR1 and CDR2 from the germline V gene are MNHEY and SVGAGI. Unmatched junction bases numbered 7, after V lost 7 bases and J lost 5 bases. CDR3 size: 14 residues. The CDR3 DNA reads TGTGCCAGCACCCAGCGGGAGAAACACAATGAGCAGTTCTTC. This sequence encodes CASTQREKHNEQFF.

The gene calls are TRBV29-1 and TRBJ2-7, with TRBD1 identical over 7 bases. The germline gives CDR1 SQVTM, CDR2 ANQGSEA. The CDR3 sequence is 12 residues long. J lost 0 bases, V lost 7 bases, and 3 bases had no gene match. Here the CDR3 reads CSGRQGSYEQYF. CDR3 sequence (DNA): TGCAGCGGAAGACAGGGCTCCTACGAGCAGTACTTC.

The chain combines TRBV11-3 with TRBJ2-5; 15 bases match TRBD2. V was pared by 5 bases and J by 3 bases, with 7 bases of the junction left unmatched. The CDR3 extends over 17 amino acids. Germline V lookup: CDR1 SGHNT, CDR2 YENEEA. In DNA, the CDR3 is TGTGCCAGCAGCCTACGGACTAGCGGGGGGGCTAAAGAGACCCAGTACTTC. Its protein product is CASSLRTSGGAKETQYF. The full variable domain, its missing parts supplied by reference TRBV11-3 and TRBJ2-5, is EAGVVQSPRYKIIEKKQPVAFWCNPISGHNTLYWYLQNLGQGPELLIRYENEEAVDDSQLPKDRFSAERLKGVDSTLKIQPAELGDSAVYLCASSLRTSGGAKETQYFGPGTRLLVL.

This clone was recorded a few times. The chain combines TRBV4-2 with TRBJ2-2; 8 nucleotides match TRBD1. Germline CDR1 reads LGHNA; CDR2 reads YNFKEQ. The V and J ends lost 4 bases and 1 base, in that order; junction bases with no gene match: 8. The CDR3 covers 17 residues. In DNA form, the CDR3 reads TGTGCCAGCAGCCCACCGGGACAGGAACTGAACACCGGGGAGCTGTTTTTT. Translated, it gives CASSPPGQELNTGELFF.

V and J are TRBV5-6 and TRBJ1-5; perhaps TRBD1 as D (6 bases). The germline V and J ends were trimmed by 1 base and 1 base, with 9 bases remaining between them. Germline lookup yields CDR1 SGHDT and CDR2 YYEEEE. The length of the CDR3 is 15 residues. The CDR3 sequence is CASSLNDRSNQPQHF. CDR3 coding DNA: TGTGCCAGCAGCTTGAATGACAGGAGCAATCAGCCCCAGCATTTT.